The T cell receptor beta chain described here comes from a study of blood T cell repertoires in COVID-19. Study details: Spain, Italy and the United States supplied samples that represented acute and convalescent COVID-19.

This CDR3 is built from 15 residues. Germline assignment: CDR1 KGHSH and CDR2 LQKENI. V lost 1 base and J lost 2, with 11 bases in between. This clone has just one count. Authors' data handling: Estimation of nucleated cell counts relied on the amplification of reference gene primers. Generated by immunoSEQ multiplex PCR, the TCRdb table keeps only in-frame clones and is missing some. V, J and clone size reflect that table, while D and trimming were determined from the DNA. Of more than 15,000 clones in the sample, more than 75% were seen once. The TCR comes from a man in his fifties or sixties with active or convalescent COVID-19. The gene calls are TRBV18 and TRBJ1-1; D is possibly TRBD1 (5 bases). Sequenced input: peripheral blood. The CDR3 sequence: CASSPLLTANTEAFF. The CDR3 nucleotides are TGTGCCAGCTCACCACTCTTGACAGCCAACACTGAAGCTTTCTTT.